The TCR beta chain described here comes from a study of beta chain features in type 1 diabetes. Study-level background: What patients shared with healthy donors was a similar profile of age, gender and cell yields.

One heparinised blood draw averaging around 110 mL was given by each donor. Reverse transcribing all isolated RNA meant expressed TCRB transcripts were sequenced. Sequencing used immunoSEQ multiplex PCR; TCRdb keeps in-frame clones, though not all of them. The sample comprises some 700,000 clones, around 15% of which are singletons, and 0.022% rests with the top ten. Overall study results and limits: Among patients with Type 1 diabetes, TCRB CDR3s were moderately but significantly shorter in every one of the four CD4+ subsets. There was no resolution here of whether HLA type influences TCRB rearrangement. Because the template was cDNA, high-expressing cells might be over-represented.

CDR1 SQVTM and CDR2 ANQGSEA come from the germline V gene. The CDR3 runs 13 residues. V lost 8 bases and J 11 bases, leaving 24 bases between the germline ends. Points on this clone: Its target is unknown.

Sample: naive CD4+ T cells from blood. This TCR was recovered from a man aged 18 to 29 with type 1 diabetes. V and J are TRBV29-1 and TRBJ2-5; a weak D match, TRBD1 (6 bases). The CDR3 loop reads CSTRQAGDTTQYF. In DNA form, the CDR3 reads TGCAGCACACGACAGGCAGGGGATACGACGCAGTACTTC.